The rows below give T cell receptor beta chains drawn from one sample of a study of T cell responses to AZD1222 COVID-19 vaccine. The assay was immunoSEQ multiplex PCR, and TCRdb's table has in-frame clones only and misses some. The table has 60,000 to 90,000 clones, around 80% seen once; the top ten hold roughly 28%. The sequenced sample was peripheral blood, obtained 28 days after the second dose of the MenACWY control vaccine. The receptors derive from an adult who received the MenACWY meningococcal vaccine as a control. Each CDR3 is given with its conserved first and last residue. The D gene is left open where the match is weak. Size is stated for part of the rows, as once, few or many counts, or as a class when the clone is expanded.

>TRBD2|TRBJ2-3|TRBV10-1|NA
CASSVSGGAGDTQYF
TGCGCCAGCAGTGTAAGCGGGGGGGCCGGGGATACGCAGTATTTT
>NA|TRBJ2-6|TRBV4-2|once
CASSQVSGYWSSGANVLTF
TGTGCCAGCAGCCAAGTTTCAGGGTATTGGAGCTCTGGGGCCAACGTCCTGACTTTC
>NA|TRBJ1-2|TRBV5-4|few
CASSLGGVGAYGYTF
TGTGCCAGCAGCTTAGGGGGGGTCGGGGCCTATGGCTACACCTTC
>NA|TRBJ1-2|TRBV6-5|NA
CASSYSFSATNYGYTF
TGTGCCAGCAGTTACTCATTTTCGGCTACTAACTATGGCTACACCTTC
>TRBD2|TRBJ2-1|TRBV3-1/TRBV3-2|NA
CASSQEAGGGYEQFF
TGTGCCAGCAGCCAAGAGGCGGGAGGCGGGTATGAGCAGTTCTTC
>TRBD1|TRBJ2-3|TRBV6-2/TRBV6-3|NA
CASSQGTGAGTDTQYF
TGTGCCAGCAGCCAAGGGACAGGGGCCGGCACAGATACGCAGTATTTT
>TRBD1|TRBJ1-5|TRBV2|NA
CASSLGQGYRPQHF
TGTGCCAGCAGTTTGGGACAGGGGTATCGGCCCCAGCATTTT
>TRBD1|TRBJ1-2|TRBV2|NA
CASHYTGTGNFNYGYTF
TGTGCCAGCCATTACACCGGGACAGGGAACTTTAACTATGGCTACACCTTC
>NA|TRBJ1-1|TRBV2|once
CASSGDLGARSGAFF
TGTGCCAGCAGTGGGGACCTGGGGGCGCGATCTGGAGCTTTCTTT
>NA|TRBJ1-1|TRBV4-3|NA
CASSQVAGGTEAFF
TGCGCCAGCAGCCAAGTTGCAGGAGGCACTGAAGCTTTCTTT
>NA|TRBJ2-1|TRBV4-3|NA
CASSQAGAGLYEQFF
TGCGCCAGCAGCCAAGCGGGGGCAGGGTTGTATGAGCAGTTCTTC
>NA|TRBJ1-1|TRBV10-1|few
CASPPRRRLGPEAFF
TGCGCCAGCCCTCCTCGGAGAAGGCTAGGGCCTGAAGCTTTCTTT
>NA|TRBJ2-6|TRBV30|NA
CAWSVWTGANVLTF
TGTGCCTGGAGTGTCTGGACTGGGGCCAACGTCCTGACTTTC
>NA|TRBJ1-2|TRBV5-1|NA
CASSLGGPSYGYTF
TGCGCCAGCAGCTTGGGGGGGCCAAGTTATGGCTACACCTTC
>NA|TRBJ2-2|TRBV2|NA
CASSPYTGELFF
TGTGCCAGCAGTCCATACACCGGGGAGCTGTTTTTT
>NA|TRBJ2-7|TRBV6-5|NA
CATAESSYEQYF
TGTGCCACGGCAGAAAGCTCCTACGAGCAGTACTTC
>TRBD1|TRBJ1-2|TRBV19|NA
CASSPRQGLFYGYTF
TGTGCCAGTAGTCCAAGACAGGGGCTCTTCTATGGCTACACCTTC
>TRBD2|TRBJ2-7|TRBV28|NA
CASSPRTSGRAEQYF
TGTGCCAGCAGTCCCAGGACTAGCGGGAGGGCCGAGCAGTACTTC
>TRBD2|TRBJ2-1|TRBV6-2/TRBV6-3|NA
CASSDPHSGGANEQFF
TGTGCCAGCAGCGACCCCCACAGCGGGGGGGCCAATGAGCAGTTCTTC
>TRBD2|TRBJ2-3|TRBV9|NA
CASSAGGGPDTQYF
TGTGCCAGCAGCGCTGGGGGAGGGCCAGATACGCAGTATTTT
>NA|TRBJ2-3|TRBV5-4|NA
CASSRDPTSTDTQYF
TGTGCCAGCAGCCGGGACCCGACAAGCACAGATACGCAGTATTTT
>NA|TRBJ1-2|TRBV7-9|NA
CASSRRGGIEDGYTF
TGTGCCAGCAGCCGAAGGGGTGGAATTGAGGATGGCTACACCTTC
>NA|TRBJ2-3|TRBV3-1/TRBV3-2|NA
CASSQGQAQYF
TGTGCCAGCAGCCAAGGCCAGGCGCAGTATTTT
>NA|TRBJ2-7|TRBV27|NA
CASSLNGGYEQYF
TGTGCCAGCAGTTTGAACGGGGGCTACGAGCAGTACTTC
>NA|TRBJ1-1|TRBV18|once
CASSPGEGTDTEAFF
TGTGCCAGCTCACCAGGGGAGGGTACCGACACTGAAGCTTTCTTT
>NA|TRBJ1-2|TRBV4-1|few
CASSQPYRHEGYTF
TGCGCCAGCAGCCAACCTTATCGTCACGAGGGCTACACCTTC
>TRBD1|TRBJ1-2|TRBV5-6|NA
CASSLDRGLYGYTF
TGTGCCAGCAGCTTGGACAGGGGGCTCTATGGCTACACCTTC
>TRBD1|TRBJ2-6|TRBV5-1|NA
CASSWTGGGAGANVLTF
TGCGCCAGCAGCTGGACAGGGGGCGGGGCTGGGGCCAACGTCCTGACTTTC
>TRBD1|TRBJ2-1|TRBV5-1|NA
CASSSTGTGTYNEQFF
TGCGCCAGCAGCTCCACCGGGACAGGGACCTACAATGAGCAGTTCTTC
>NA|TRBJ2-2|TRBV28|NA
CASSFMTGELFF
TGTGCCAGCAGTTTCATGACCGGGGAGCTGTTTTTT
>NA|TRBJ1-2|TRBV2|NA
CASSGTNYGYTF
TGTGCCAGCAGCGGGACTAACTATGGCTACACCTTC
>NA|TRBJ1-2|TRBV6-5|NA
CASSRAANYGYTF
TGTGCCAGCAGTCGGGCAGCTAACTATGGCTACACCTTC
>NA|TRBJ2-7|TRBV18|few
CASSPVPEEGEQYF
TGTGCCAGCTCACCTGTGCCGGAAGAAGGCGAGCAGTACTTC
>TRBD2|TRBJ2-1|TRBV18|NA
CASSQSTSAYNEQFF
TGTGCCAGCTCACAGTCGACTAGCGCATACAATGAGCAGTTCTTC
>NA|TRBJ1-6|TRBV5-1|NA
CASSLNEGRNSPLHF
TGCGCCAGCAGCTTGAACGAGGGGCGGAATTCACCCCTCCACTTT
>NA|TRBJ1-5|TRBV4-1|NA
CASSQEHINQPQHF
TGCGCCAGCAGCCAAGAGCACATCAATCAGCCCCAGCATTTT
>NA|TRBJ2-7|TRBV2|NA
CASMGRVSYEQYF
TGTGCCAGCATGGGACGGGTCTCCTACGAGCAGTACTTC
>NA|TRBJ2-1|TRBV4-1|once
CASSQAPYNEQFF
TGCGCCAGCAGCCAAGCCCCCTACAATGAGCAGTTCTTC
>TRBD2|TRBJ2-1|TRBV4-1|NA
CASSQESLAGNNEQFF
TGCGCCAGCAGCCAAGAGTCACTAGCGGGCAACAATGAGCAGTTCTTC
>TRBD2|TRBJ2-5|TRBV5-1|NA
CASSVGTSGETQYF
TGCGCCAGCAGCGTCGGGACTAGCGGGGAGACCCAGTACTTC
>NA|TRBJ2-7|TRBV3-1/TRBV3-2|NA
CASSQVPYEQYF
TGTGCCAGCAGCCAAGTCCCCTACGAGCAGTACTTC
>NA|TRBJ2-1|TRBV10-3|NA
CAIRGIPDNEQFF
TGTGCCATCCGCGGGATCCCCGACAATGAGCAGTTCTTC
>NA|TRBJ2-7|TRBV20-1|NA
CSANSGEQYF
TGCAGTGCAAACTCGGGGGAGCAGTACTTC
>NA|TRBJ1-1|TRBV5-8|NA
CASSFPPWGAGNTEAFF
TGTGCCAGCAGCTTTCCCCCCTGGGGGGCGGGGAACACTGAAGCTTTCTTT
>NA|TRBJ2-2|TRBV7-9|NA
CASSETGNTGELFF
TGTGCCAGCAGCGAAACAGGGAACACCGGGGAGCTGTTTTTT
>NA|TRBJ1-2|TRBV6-1|NA
CASSEYWGQGGYGYTF
TGTGCCAGCAGTGAATACTGGGGGCAGGGAGGCTATGGCTACACCTTC
>TRBD1|TRBJ2-3|TRBV5-4|NA
CASSFHFGRQGGADTQYF
TGTGCCAGCAGCTTTCACTTTGGTCGACAGGGGGGGGCAGATACGCAGTATTTT
>NA|TRBJ2-7|TRBV2|once
CASSDGSRVYEQYF
TGTGCCAGCAGTGACGGCAGCCGGGTTTACGAGCAGTACTTC